The 13 T cell receptor beta chains given below trace back to one sample, sequenced in a study of blood T cells in healthy people across ages. Combining a sample-barcoded 5' primer with a J-beta primer mix, a second PCR ran for roughly 6 to 12 cycles. TCRdb redid the calling of the 5' RACE reads with MiXCR, one entry per CDR3 protein. Of about 1.6 million distinct CDR3 sequences in the sample, roughly 30% were seen once. The sequenced sample consisted of blood. The receptors were sampled from a young woman in good health.

V is TRBV25-1 and J is TRBJ2-2, with D maybe TRBD1 (6 bases). The CDR3 runs 14 residues. Germline CDR1 MGHDK, CDR2 SYGVNS. The V gene lost 5 bases and the J gene lost 3 bases, with 10 bases spanning the gap. DNA for the CDR3: TGTGCCAGCAGTCGGGACACTTACACCGGGGAGCTGTTTTTT. Encoded protein: CASSRDTYTGELFF.

This clonotype was recorded a few times. V is TRBV28 and J is TRBJ2-1; D uncertain. Germline V gene sequence: CDR1 MDHEN, CDR2 SYDVKM. The CDR3 spans 17 residues. With 5 bases removed from V and 7 bases from J, the gap between germline ends came to 24 bases. In DNA, the CDR3 is TGTGCCAGCAGTCCTCTGTTCCGGAAGCGATTAGTGAATGAGCAGTTCTTC. This encodes CASSPLFRKRLVNEQFF.

This chain joins TRBV10-3 and TRBJ1-6; weak D call: TRBD1 (6 bases). With 6 bases removed from V and 8 bases from J, the gap between germline ends came to 14 bases. Germline CDR1 and CDR2: ENHRY and SYGVKD. The CDR3 contains 14 residues. This chain's CDR3 is CAIREQGEDSPLHF. CDR3 bases: TGTGCCATCAGGGAACAGGGTGAGGATTCACCCCTCCACTTT.

This clonotype showed up just a few times. The CDR3, as DNA: TGTGCCTGGAGACAGGGTCTACGGGAGACCCAGTACTTC. It encodes CAWRQGLRETQYF. V usage is TRBV30 and J usage is TRBJ2-5; TRBD1 might be the D (6 bases). The CDR3 spans 13 residues. CDR1 is GTSNPN and CDR2 is SVGIG in the germline V gene (reference sequence). V lost 3 bases and J 5 bases, leaving 13 bases between the germline ends.

This clonotype occurred a few times. V and J are TRBV9 and TRBJ2-3; tentatively, D is TRBD2 (6 bases). This CDR3 comprises 16 residues. With 4 bases removed from V and 2 bases from J, the gap between germline ends came to 17 bases. Germline-derived CDR1 and CDR2 are SGDLS and YYNGEE. The CDR3: CASSMGLREYTDTQYF. Here the CDR3 DNA reads TGTGCCAGCAGCATGGGACTGAGGGAATACACAGATACGCAGTATTTT.

Written as DNA, the CDR3 is TGTGCCTGGAGTTATTCGGACAGACAAGAGACCCAGTACTTC. Its translation is CAWSYSDRQETQYF. This sequence joins TRBV30 and TRBJ2-5, with D possibly TRBD1 on 6 matching bases. Per the germline V gene, CDR1 is GTSNPN and CDR2 is SVGIG (reference sequence). V lost 2 bases, J lost 2 bases, and 12 bases lay in between. This CDR3 has 14 amino acids. Supplemented by reference TRBV30 and TRBJ2-5, the full variable domain reads SQTIHQWPATLVQPVGSPLSLECTVEGTSNPNLYWYRQAAGRGLQLLFYSVGIGQISSEVPQNLSASRPQDRQFILSSKKLLLSDSGFYLCAWSYSDRQETQYFGPGTRLLVL.

The chain is built from TRBV10-2 and TRBJ2-1, with 9 bases aligning to TRBD2. The CDR3 extends over 20 amino acids. From germline, CDR1 is WSHSY and CDR2 SAAADI. The trim removed 0 bases at V and 4 bases at J, leaving 16 bases unmatched. CDR3 DNA: TGCGCCAGCAGTGAGTCGGGGAAGGGGCTGGTAGCGGGAGTGTACAATGAGCAGTTCTTC. Amino acids: CASSESGKGLVAGVYNEQFF.

The chain joins TRBV28 to TRBJ2-5; TRBD1 matches 7 bases. J was trimmed by 5 bases and V by 5 bases; bases with no gene match: 8. The CDR3 loop spans 14 amino acids. The germline gives CDR1 MDHEN, CDR2 SYDVKM. The CDR3 sequence: CASSTGAPWETQYF. The CDR3 bases are TGTGCCAGCAGTACAGGGGCGCCGTGGGAGACCCAGTACTTC.

The V gene is TRBV9, the J gene TRBJ1-6; weak D call: TRBD1 (5 bases). Germline CDR1 SGDLS, CDR2 YYNGEE. Trimming shortened V by 0 bases and J by 8 bases, and 12 bases separated the two germline ends. The length of the CDR3 is 15 residues. The CDR3: CASSVAPGRDSPLHF. The CDR3 DNA reads as TGTGCCAGCAGCGTAGCCCCGGGGCGCGATTCACCCCTCCACTTT.

As concerns this clonotype: The junction differs from germline at one of its ends, possibly a read error. The chain links TRBV29-1 to TRBJ2-3, with 8 positions matching TRBD1. CDR1 SQVTM and CDR2 ANQGSEA come from the germline V gene. The CDR3 loop spans 13 amino acids. The CDR3 reads CSAGQGRTDAQYF. CDR3 bases: TGCAGCGCTGGACAGGGTAGGACAGATGCGCAGTATTTT.

J is TRBJ2-5 and V is TRBV7-2, with TRBD1 as a possible D gene (6 bases). Trimming removed 3 bases at V and 1 base at J, with 15 bases between. The CDR3 sequence is 16 residues long. Germline lookup yields CDR1 SGHTA and CDR2 FQGNSA. The CDR3 DNA reads TGTGCCAGCAGCTTTGTAGTCTGGGACACCCAAGAGACCCAGTACTTC. This sequence encodes CASSFVVWDTQETQYF.

This clonotype was seen a few times. The chain couples TRBV9 to TRBJ1-1; D is unresolved. The CDR3 has 13 residues. CDR1 and CDR2 from the germline V gene are SGDLS and YYNGEE. Trimming shortened V by 0 bases and J by 7 bases, and 10 bases separated the two germline ends. The CDR3 DNA reads as TGTGCCAGCAGCGTAGCTGCCGGATTTGAAGCTTTCTTT. Translating gives CASSVAAGFEAFF.

This clonotype has at least ten counts. The gene calls are TRBV6-5 and TRBJ2-5, with a possible D match to TRBD1 (6 bases). This CDR3 has 12 residues. V was pared by 6 bases and J by 2 bases, with 7 bases between. Germline V gene sequence: CDR1 MNHEY, CDR2 SVGAGI. The CDR3 reads CASRDRQETQYF. The CDR3 bases are TGTGCCAGCAGGGACAGACAAGAGACCCAGTACTTC.